Below, 30 T cell receptor beta chains from the same sample are listed, as sequenced in a study of blood T cell repertoires in COVID-19. The protocol was immunoSEQ multiplex PCR, while the TCRdb copy is restricted to in-frame clones and leaves out a portion. Found here are about 310,000 clones, approximately 91% of them singletons; the top ten hold roughly a tenth. Sequencing was done on a sample of PBMCs or T cells enriched from blood (not recorded which). These receptors came from a woman aged 40 to 50 who had recovered from COVID-19.

This clone was seen more than once but under ten times. The chain uses TRBV30 and TRBJ2-1; no firm D call. Germline V gene lookup returns CDR1 GTSNPN and CDR2 SVGIG (reference sequence). This CDR3 has 12 residues. V dropped 4 bases and J dropped 10 bases, with 14 bases sitting between them. In DNA, the CDR3 is TGTGCCTGGAACCCTTCCCCCGGGGAGCAGTTCTTC. Protein sequence: CAWNPSPGEQFF.

The chain combines TRBV27 with TRBJ2-2, with a weak D call TRBD2 (6 bases). V shed 7 bases and J shed 2 bases, with 14 bases lying between them. The CDR3 runs to 15 residues. Germline lookup yields CDR1 MNHEY and CDR2 SMNVEV (reference sequence). The CDR3 nucleotides read TGTGCCAGCACCCCGCGGAGGGATAACACCGGGGAGCTGTTTTTT. It codes for CASTPRRDNTGELFF.

V and J are TRBV12-5 and TRBJ2-7; D may be TRBD2 (6 bases). This CDR3 is built from 12 residues. Trimming took off 5 bases at V and 9 bases at J, with 14 bases between the two ends. Per germline, CDR1 LGHNT and CDR2 FRNRAP. CDR3 sequence reads: CASGPPGTWQYF. The CDR3 region has the DNA TGTGCTAGTGGTCCCCCGGGGACTTGGCAGTACTTC.

The chain joins TRBV27 to TRBJ2-7; perhaps TRBD1 as D (6 bases). CDR3 length equals 14 residues. Trimming pared 2 bases from V and 4 bases from J, leaving 12 bases between. Germline V gene sequence: CDR1 MNHEY, CDR2 SMNVEV (reference sequence). The CDR3 DNA follows: TGTGCCAGCAGTTTAAGGGGGACGCTGTACGAGCAGTACTTC. Protein sequence: CASSLRGTLYEQYF.

The chain carries TRBV7-9 and TRBJ1-5; D is uncertain. The germline V gene encodes CDR1 SEHNR and CDR2 FQNEAQ (reference sequence). Trimming left V 0 bases short and J 9 bases short, with 9 bases between. The CDR3 sequence is 13 residues long. CDR3 residues: CASSLAGPWPQHF. In DNA, the CDR3 is TGTGCCAGCAGCTTAGCGGGCCCCTGGCCCCAGCATTTT.

The CDR3 DNA is TGTGCCAGCAGCTCGGGACAGGGAATCCACGAGCAGTACTTC. Translation gives CASSSGQGIHEQYF. The V gene is TRBV9, the J gene TRBJ2-7, with 9 bases that match TRBD1. Germline CDR1 and CDR2: SGDLS and YYNGEE. The CDR3 spans 14 residues. The V segment lost 4 bases and the J segment 5 bases; nucleotides outside the gene matches: 7.

The chain joins TRBV4-3 to TRBJ2-3; 7 nucleotides line up with TRBD2. Trimming removed 0 bases from V and 1 base from J; junction bases left unmatched: 4. Germline V gives CDR1 LGHNA, CDR2 YSLEER. This CDR3 has 16 residues. The CDR3 loop reads CASSQDPAGGTDTQYF. The DNA of the CDR3 is TGCGCCAGCAGCCAAGATCCCGCGGGGGGCACAGATACGCAGTATTTT.

This chain uses TRBV5-1 with TRBJ2-5; maybe TRBD1 (5 bases). This CDR3 is built from 17 residues. With 2 bases removed from V and 4 bases from J, the gap between germline ends came to 21 bases. Germline V CDR1 and CDR2: SGHRS, YFSETQ. CDR3 in amino acids: CASSLSSLGRRGETQYF. The CDR3 DNA follows: TGCGCCAGCAGCTTAAGTAGTCTAGGGCGAAGGGGAGAGACCCAGTACTTC.

The chain links TRBV18 to TRBJ1-3, with no clear D. This CDR3 comprises 16 residues. Trimming cost V 3 bases and J 0 bases, with 12 bases left between them. Germline CDR1 reads KGHSH; CDR2 reads LQKENI. CDR3 nucleotides: TGTGCCAGCTCACCCGGGCGGGTTCACTCTGGAAACACCATATATTTT. Translating gives CASSPGRVHSGNTIYF.

This clone was found once. This chain uses TRBV18 with TRBJ2-1; 8 bases agree with TRBD2. In germline, CDR1 is KGHSH, CDR2 LQKENI. The V segment lost 6 bases and the J segment 0 bases; nucleotides outside the gene matches: 16. This CDR3 has 19 amino acids. The CDR3 spells CASSPIRGGRLSSYNEQFF. In DNA, the CDR3 is TGTGCCAGCTCGCCTATCCGCGGGGGGAGGTTAAGCTCCTACAATGAGCAGTTCTTC.

This chain links TRBV7-3 with TRBJ2-5, with 8 positions matching TRBD2. The CDR3 consists of 11 residues. V shed 5 bases and J 13 bases; nucleotides not matched to a gene: 6. The germline gives CDR1 SGHTA, CDR2 FQGTGA. CDR3 in amino acids: CASSATSGWYF. The CDR3 DNA follows: TGTGCCAGCAGCGCCACTAGCGGTTGGTACTTC.

This rearrangement joins TRBV28 to TRBJ2-7; TRBD2 matches 9 bases. The germline CDR1 and CDR2 sequences are MDHEN and SYDVKM. This CDR3 region has 18 residues. The V and J ends lost 3 bases and 1 base, in that order; junction bases with no gene match: 13. The CDR3 region has the DNA TGTGCCAGCAGTTTCCCCTCCCCGGCTAGCGGGACTTCCTACGAGCAGTACTTC. It codes for CASSFPSPASGTSYEQYF.

The gene calls are TRBV11-2 and TRBJ2-1; TRBD2 is a possible D gene (7 bases). This CDR3 has 16 residues. Trimming removed 2 bases from V and 6 bases from J, with 17 bases in between. CDR1 is SGHAT, CDR2 FQNNGV, per germline. CDR3 protein: CASSLNIGGGANEQFF. The CDR3 DNA is TGTGCCAGCAGCTTAAACATAGGTGGGGGGGCCAATGAGCAGTTCTTC.

V usage is TRBV28 and J usage is TRBJ1-3; D is undetermined. CDR1 is MDHEN, CDR2 SYDVKM, per germline. With 3 bases removed from V and 2 bases from J, the gap between germline ends came to 11 bases. This CDR3 contains 15 residues. The CDR3 sequence: CASSFAGITGNTIYF. The CDR3 nucleotides are TGTGCCAGCAGTTTTGCAGGAATTACTGGAAACACCATATATTTT.

This chain uses TRBV4-3 with TRBJ1-6, with D perhaps TRBD1 (6 bases). CDR3 length equals 15 residues. Trimming cost V 0 bases and J 10 bases, with 13 bases left between them. In germline, CDR1 is LGHNA, CDR2 YSLEER. The CDR3 here is CASSQDGGAGSPLHF. The CDR3 region has the DNA TGCGCCAGCAGCCAAGATGGGGGGGCAGGGTCACCCCTCCACTTT.

The rearrangement joins TRBV9 to TRBJ1-3; D gene unclear. Germline V CDR1 and CDR2: SGDLS, YYNGEE. The CDR3 has 13 amino acids. Trimming stripped 7 bases from V and 0 bases from J, with 8 bases between. CDR3 DNA sequence: TGTGCCAGCGGGCGGGACTCTGGAAACACCATATATTTT. Translated, it gives CASGRDSGNTIYF.

The gene calls are TRBV3-1 (or the pseudogene TRBV3-2) and TRBJ2-1; D perhaps matches TRBD1 (5 bases). Trimming shortened V by 4 bases and J by 5 bases, and 18 bases separated the two germline ends. The CDR3 is 16 amino acids. Germline V lookup: CDR1 LGHDT, CDR2 YNNKEL (reference sequence). DNA of the CDR3: TGTGCCAGCAGCCCTTGGGGCGAGAGAGAGGACAATGAGCAGTTCTTC. Translation gives CASSPWGEREDNEQFF.

The gene calls are TRBV19 and TRBJ1-5; D is unclear. Germline CDR1 and CDR2: LNHDA and SQIVND (reference sequence). This CDR3 comprises 13 residues. Trimming removed 5 bases at V and 7 bases at J, with 12 bases between. The CDR3 DNA is TGTGCCAGTAGTCGAGGGTATGGGCAGCCCCAGCATTTT. Translation gives CASSRGYGQPQHF. Combining the CDR3 with reference TRBV19 and TRBJ1-5 gives the whole variable domain DGGITQSPKYLFRKEGQNVTLSCEQNLNHDAMYWYRQDPGQGLRLIYYSQIVNDFQKGDIAEGYSVSREKKESFPLTVTSAQKNPTAFYLCASSRGYGQPQHFGDGTRLSIL.

This chain joins TRBV6-5 and TRBJ2-5, with 10 bases lining up with TRBD1. The CDR3 is 13 amino acids. Losses at the gene ends were 6 bases for V and 7 bases for J; bases not matched to a gene: 5. CDR1 MNHEY and CDR2 SVGAGI come from the germline V gene. The CDR3 loop reads CASSLDRGRTQYF. As DNA, the CDR3 is TGTGCCAGCAGCCTGGACAGGGGGAGGACCCAGTACTTC.

This clone has only a few counts. V is TRBV28 and J is TRBJ2-7; TRBD1 matches at 9 bases. The V gene's germline CDR1 is MDHEN and CDR2 SYDVKM. V trimming: 2 bases; J trimming: 3 bases; junction bases outside the gene matches: 8. The CDR3 consists of 16 residues. CDR3 nucleotides: TGTGCCAGCAGTTTAACCGGGACAGGGAGGGGCTACGAGCAGTACTTC. Its translation is CASSLTGTGRGYEQYF.

The rearrangement joins TRBV6-5 to TRBJ1-1, with a possible D match to TRBD1 (5 bases). V was cut by 8 bases and J by 0 bases, with 16 bases left in between. The germline V gene has CDR1 MNHEY and CDR2 SVGAGI. CDR3 size: 15 residues. In DNA, the CDR3 is TGTGCCAGCGATCGTCCGGGACTCATGAACACTGAAGCTTTCTTT. The encoded protein is CASDRPGLMNTEAFF.

The chain uses TRBV2 and TRBJ2-2; perhaps TRBD1 as D (5 bases). This CDR3 is 14 amino acids long. Per the germline V gene, CDR1 is SNHLY and CDR2 is FYNNEI. V was trimmed by 2 bases and J by 4 bases, leaving 8 bases between them. In nucleotides, the CDR3 is TGTGCCAGCAGTGAAAGACAGTCCACCGGGGAGCTGTTTTTT. Protein sequence: CASSERQSTGELFF.

In this sample, this clone turned up once. The chain combines TRBV19 with TRBJ1-2; TRBD1 matches at 7 bases. Germline CDR1 LNHDA, CDR2 SQIVND (reference sequence). The length of the CDR3 is 15 residues. The V gene end was trimmed by 2 bases and the J gene end by 8 bases; junction bases not matched to a gene: 11. The DNA of the CDR3 is TGTGCCAGTAGTATATCCCCCCCGCAGGGGGGAGGCTACACCTTC. Translated: CASSISPPQGGGYTF.

This clone was detected ten times or more. The rearrangement uses TRBV21-1 and TRBJ2-5; the D call of TRBD2 is as the table states it, not checked on the DNA. TRBV21-1 is a pseudogene. This CDR3 contains 18 residues. The CDR3 sequence: CASRSAGSGSSLRETQYF. The CDR3 nucleotides are TGTGCCAGCAGGTCAGCGGGTAGCGGGAGTTCGCTGCGTGAGACCCAGTACTTC.

This chain joins TRBV5-6 and TRBJ2-7; possible D gene TRBD2, 6 bases. This CDR3 is built from 11 residues. Germline lookup yields CDR1 SGHDT and CDR2 YYEEEE. V lost 3 bases to trimming and J lost 6 bases, with 7 bases between them. CDR3 in amino acids: CASSWGVEQYF. For the CDR3, the DNA is TGTGCCAGCAGCTGGGGGGTCGAGCAGTACTTC.

V usage is TRBV19 and J usage is TRBJ2-2; D might be TRBD2 (6 bases). The ends were cut back, 0 bases at V and 1 base at J, with 6 bases in the middle. The germline V gene has CDR1 LNHDA and CDR2 SQIVND (reference sequence). The CDR3 contains 15 residues. The CDR3 DNA reads TGTGCCAGTAGTATAGACGGGGGGAACACCGGGGAGCTGTTTTTT. It yields the protein CASSIDGGNTGELFF.

This clone occurred once. The gene calls are TRBV28 and TRBJ2-1, with D perhaps matching TRBD1 (6 bases). The CDR3 runs 14 residues. Trimming shortened V by 6 bases and J by 3 bases, and 12 bases separated the two germline ends. Germline CDR1 MDHEN, CDR2 SYDVKM. In DNA, the CDR3 is TGTGCCAGCAGCCCTCAGGGGAACTACAATGAGCAGTTCTTC. Translating it yields CASSPQGNYNEQFF.

The rearrangement uses TRBV23-1 and TRBJ1-5; D not certain. TRBV23-1 is an ORF, and what it does is uncertain. This CDR3 contains 16 residues. The V end was cut by 3 bases, the J end by 0 bases, with 12 bases between. CDR3 protein: CASSHQDYNSNQPQHF. The CDR3 region has the DNA TGCGCCAGCAGTCATCAGGACTACAATAGCAATCAGCCCCAGCATTTT.

V usage is TRBV4-3 and J usage is TRBJ2-1, with TRBD2 matching over 14 bases. Losses at the gene ends were 3 bases for V and 7 bases for J; bases not matched to a gene: 20. In germline, CDR1 is LGHNA, CDR2 YSLEER. This CDR3 contains 21 residues. The CDR3 bases are TGCGCCAGCAGCCACCTCCGGGTGAGACTAGCGGGGGGGCAACACAGTAATGAGCAGTTCTTC. Protein sequence: CASSHLRVRLAGGQHSNEQFF.

The chain has TRBV9 and TRBJ2-2, with D maybe TRBD1 (6 bases). V was trimmed by 0 bases and J by 6 bases, leaving 15 bases between them. The germline V gene encodes CDR1 SGDLS and CDR2 YYNGEE. This CDR3 is built from 16 residues. In DNA form, the CDR3 reads TGTGCCAGCAGCGTAGCTAAGGGGGTCGTTTCCGGGGAGCTGTTTTTT. As protein: CASSVAKGVVSGELFF.